This T cell receptor (beta chain) originates from a study of Ad26.COV2.S vaccination and SARS-CoV-2 variants. This table comes from immunoSEQ multiplex PCR, and its TCRdb copy is limited to in-frame clones, with some not included. In the table there are fewer than 50,000 clones, 83% of which are singletons. Trimming removed 7 bases from V and 8 bases from J, with 18 bases in between. The CDR3 is 14 amino acids. Germline V lookup: CDR1 MNHEY, CDR2 SVGEGT. The V and J genes are TRBV6-2 or TRBV6-3 and TRBJ2-1, with D unresolved. The sequencing here drew on peripheral blood, taken after recovery from COVID-19. The TCR sequence derives from a human donor who had recovered from COVID-19. CDR3 protein: CASNPYQFGHEQFF. The CDR3 DNA reads as TGTGCCAGCAACCCTTACCAATTTGGCCATGAGCAGTTCTTC.